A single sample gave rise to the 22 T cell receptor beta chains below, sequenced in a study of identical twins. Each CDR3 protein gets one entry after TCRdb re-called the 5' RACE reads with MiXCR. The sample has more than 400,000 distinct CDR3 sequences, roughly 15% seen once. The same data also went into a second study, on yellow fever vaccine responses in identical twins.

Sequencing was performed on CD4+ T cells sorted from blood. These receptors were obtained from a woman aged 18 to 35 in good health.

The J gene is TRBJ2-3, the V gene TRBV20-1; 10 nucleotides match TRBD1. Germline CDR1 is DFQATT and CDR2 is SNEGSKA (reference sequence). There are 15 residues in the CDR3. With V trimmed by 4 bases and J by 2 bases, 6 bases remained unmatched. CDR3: CSAIRQGAYTDTQYF. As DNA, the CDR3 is TGCAGTGCTATCCGACAGGGGGCCTACACAGATACGCAGTATTTT.

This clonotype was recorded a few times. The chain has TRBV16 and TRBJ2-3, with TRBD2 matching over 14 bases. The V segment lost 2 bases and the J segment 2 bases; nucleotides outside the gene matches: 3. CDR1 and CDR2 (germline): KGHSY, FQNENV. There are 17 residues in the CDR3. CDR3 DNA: TGTGCCAGCAGCCAAAGACTAGCGGGAGGGCCCACAGATACGCAGTATTTT. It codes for CASSQRLAGGPTDTQYF. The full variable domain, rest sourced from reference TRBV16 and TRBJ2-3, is GEEVAQTPKHLVRGEGQKAKLYCAPIKGHSYVFWYQQVLKNEFKFLISFQNENVFDETGMPKERFSAKCLPNSPCSLEIQATKLEDSAVYFCASSQRLAGGPTDTQYFGPGTRLTVL.

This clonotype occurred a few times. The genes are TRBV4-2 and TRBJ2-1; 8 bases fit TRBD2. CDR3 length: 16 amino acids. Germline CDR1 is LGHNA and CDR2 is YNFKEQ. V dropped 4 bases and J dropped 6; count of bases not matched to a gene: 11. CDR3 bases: TGTGCCAGCAGCCCCGGTGAGCTAGCGGGTATCAATGAGCAGTTCTTC. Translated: CASSPGELAGINEQFF.

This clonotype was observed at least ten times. CDR3: CASSLGDSPLHF. The CDR3 bases are TGTGCCAGCAGCCTCGGAGATTCACCCCTCCACTTT. The V gene is TRBV3-1, the J gene TRBJ1-6; no clear D gene. The CDR3 has 12 residues. The germline V and J ends were trimmed by 4 bases and 8 bases, with 6 bases remaining between them. CDR1 and CDR2 from the germline V gene are LGHDT and YNNKEL (reference sequence).

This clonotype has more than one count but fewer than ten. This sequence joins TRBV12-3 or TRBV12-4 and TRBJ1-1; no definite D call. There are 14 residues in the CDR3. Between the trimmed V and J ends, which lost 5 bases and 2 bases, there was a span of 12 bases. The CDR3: CASSVGRANTEAFF. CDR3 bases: TGTGCCAGCAGTGTCGGCCGCGCAAACACTGAAGCTTTCTTT.

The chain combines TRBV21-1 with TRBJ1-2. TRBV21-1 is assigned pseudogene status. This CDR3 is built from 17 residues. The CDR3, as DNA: TGTGCCAGCATGAGGGTCAAGAGTGGTGGCGGTAACTATGGCTACACCTTC. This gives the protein CASMRVKSGGGNYGYTF.

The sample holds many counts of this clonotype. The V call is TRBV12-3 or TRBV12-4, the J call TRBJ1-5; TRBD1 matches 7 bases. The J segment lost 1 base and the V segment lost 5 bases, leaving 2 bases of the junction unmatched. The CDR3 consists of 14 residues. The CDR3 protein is CASSTRGSNQPQHF. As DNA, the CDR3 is TGTGCCAGCAGTACCAGGGGGAGCAATCAGCCCCAGCATTTT.

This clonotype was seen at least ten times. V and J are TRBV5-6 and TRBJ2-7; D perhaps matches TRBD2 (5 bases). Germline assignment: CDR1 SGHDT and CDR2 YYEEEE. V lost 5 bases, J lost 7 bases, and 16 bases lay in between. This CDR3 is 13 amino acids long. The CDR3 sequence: CASSLGPGGEQYF. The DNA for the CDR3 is TGTGCCAGCAGTCTTGGCCCAGGCGGGGAGCAGTACTTC. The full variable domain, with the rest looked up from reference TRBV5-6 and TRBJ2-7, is DAGVTQSPTHLIKTRGQQVTLRCSPKSGHDTVSWYQQALGQGPQFIFQYYEEEERQRGNFPDRFSGHQFPNYSSELNVNALLLGDSALYLCASSLGPGGEQYFGPGTRLTVT.

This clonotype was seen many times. The CDR3 here is CASSLTGPANTEAFF. CDR3 bases: TGTGCCAGCAGCCTTACAGGGCCGGCAAACACTGAAGCTTTCTTT. The chain employs TRBV12-3 or TRBV12-4 and TRBJ1-1, with D perhaps matching TRBD1 (6 bases). V lost 6 bases and J 2 bases, leaving 16 bases between the germline ends. The CDR3 extends over 15 amino acids.

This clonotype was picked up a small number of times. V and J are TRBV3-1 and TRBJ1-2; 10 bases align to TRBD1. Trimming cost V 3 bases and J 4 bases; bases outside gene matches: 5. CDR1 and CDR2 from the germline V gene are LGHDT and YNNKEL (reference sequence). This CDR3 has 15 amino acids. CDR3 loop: CASSQPTGGGYGYTF. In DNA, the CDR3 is TGTGCCAGCAGCCAGCCGACAGGGGGCGGCTATGGCTACACCTTC.

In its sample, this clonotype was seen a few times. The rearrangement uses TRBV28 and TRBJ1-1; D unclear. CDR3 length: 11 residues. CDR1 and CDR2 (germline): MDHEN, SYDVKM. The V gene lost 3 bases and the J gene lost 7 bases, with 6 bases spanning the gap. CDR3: CASSLPDEAFF. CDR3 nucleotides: TGTGCCAGCAGTTTGCCAGATGAAGCTTTCTTT.

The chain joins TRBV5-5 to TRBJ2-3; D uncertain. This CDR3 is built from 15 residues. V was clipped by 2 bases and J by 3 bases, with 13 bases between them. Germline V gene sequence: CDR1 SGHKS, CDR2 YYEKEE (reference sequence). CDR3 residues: CASSLRTAPTDTQYF. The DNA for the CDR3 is TGTGCCAGCAGCTTAAGGACGGCTCCAACAGATACGCAGTATTTT.

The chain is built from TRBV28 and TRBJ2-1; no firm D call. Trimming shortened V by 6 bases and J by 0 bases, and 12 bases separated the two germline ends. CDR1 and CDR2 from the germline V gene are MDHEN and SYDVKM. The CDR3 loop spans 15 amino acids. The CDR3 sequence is CASSLPPFSYNEQFF. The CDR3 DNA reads TGTGCCAGCAGCCTCCCCCCGTTCTCCTACAATGAGCAGTTCTTC.

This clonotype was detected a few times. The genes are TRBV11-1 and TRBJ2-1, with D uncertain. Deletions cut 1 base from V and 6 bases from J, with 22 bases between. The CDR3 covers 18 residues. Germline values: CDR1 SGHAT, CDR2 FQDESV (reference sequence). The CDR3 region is CASSLGGGSNVRLNEQFF. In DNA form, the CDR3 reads TGTGCCAGCAGCTTAGGAGGTGGCTCGAATGTGAGACTCAATGAGCAGTTCTTC.

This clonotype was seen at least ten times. The CDR3 DNA follows: TGTGCCAGCAGCCGTGCTTCCATGAACACTGAAGCTTTCTTT. Its protein is CASSRASMNTEAFF. The J gene is TRBJ1-1, the V gene TRBV12-3 or TRBV12-4; D is undetermined. The CDR3 runs 14 residues. Deletions cut 6 bases from V and 0 bases from J, with 11 bases between.

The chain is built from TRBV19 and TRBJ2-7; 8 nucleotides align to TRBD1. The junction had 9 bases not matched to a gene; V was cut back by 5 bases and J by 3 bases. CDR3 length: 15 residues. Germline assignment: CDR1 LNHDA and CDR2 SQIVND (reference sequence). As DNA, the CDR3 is TGTGCCAGTAGTCCCGACAGGGGAAGTCGCTACGAGCAGTACTTC. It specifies CASSPDRGSRYEQYF.

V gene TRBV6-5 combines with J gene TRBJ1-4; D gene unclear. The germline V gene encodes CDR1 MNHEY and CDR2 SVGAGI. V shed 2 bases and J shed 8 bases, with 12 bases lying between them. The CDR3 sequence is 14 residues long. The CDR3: CASSYTGFREKLFF. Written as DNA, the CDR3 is TGTGCCAGCAGTTACACGGGGTTTCGGGAAAAACTGTTTTTT.

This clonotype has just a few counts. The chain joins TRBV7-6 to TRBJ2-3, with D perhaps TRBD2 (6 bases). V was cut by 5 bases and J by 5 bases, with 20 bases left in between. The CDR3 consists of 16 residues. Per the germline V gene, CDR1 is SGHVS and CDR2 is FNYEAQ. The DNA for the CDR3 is TGTGCCAGCAGCCCGACCCTAGCGATGCCCTTAGATACGCAGTATTTT. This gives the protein CASSPTLAMPLDTQYF. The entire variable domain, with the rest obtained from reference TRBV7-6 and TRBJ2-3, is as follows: GAGVSQSPRYKVTKRGQDVALRCDPISGHVSLYWYRQALGQGPEFLTYFNYEAQQDKSGLPNDRFSAERPEGSISTLTIQRTEQRDSAMYRCASSPTLAMPLDTQYFGPGTRLTVL.

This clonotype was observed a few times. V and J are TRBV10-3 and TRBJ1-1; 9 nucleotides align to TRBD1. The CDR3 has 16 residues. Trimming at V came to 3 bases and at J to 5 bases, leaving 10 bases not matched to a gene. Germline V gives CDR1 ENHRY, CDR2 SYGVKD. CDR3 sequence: CAISDLGTGSRTEAFF. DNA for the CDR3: TGTGCCATCAGTGATCTTGGGACAGGGAGCAGAACTGAAGCTTTCTTT.

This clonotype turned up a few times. The CDR3 DNA sequence: TGTGCCAGCAGTCAGCCTCGCGTTGGTAGTACGCAGTATTTT. Translated, it gives CASSQPRVGSTQYF. The chain has TRBV27 and TRBJ2-3, with D unclear. Trimming removed 5 bases from V and 8 bases from J, with 17 bases in between. Germline V gene lookup returns CDR1 MNHEY and CDR2 SMNVEV (reference sequence). The CDR3 totals 14 residues.

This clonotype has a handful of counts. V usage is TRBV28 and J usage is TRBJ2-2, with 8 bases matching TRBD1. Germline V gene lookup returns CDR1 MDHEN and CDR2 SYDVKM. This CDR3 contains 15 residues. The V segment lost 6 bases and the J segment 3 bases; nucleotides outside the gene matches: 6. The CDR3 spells CASSSGGWYTGELFF. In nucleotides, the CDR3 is TGTGCCAGCAGCTCAGGGGGCTGGTACACCGGGGAGCTGTTTTTT.

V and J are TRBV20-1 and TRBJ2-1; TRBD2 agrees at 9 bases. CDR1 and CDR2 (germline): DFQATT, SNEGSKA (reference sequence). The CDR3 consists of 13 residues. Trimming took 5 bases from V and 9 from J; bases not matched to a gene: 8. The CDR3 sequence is CSAHPGTSTEQFF. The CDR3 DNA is TGCAGTGCTCATCCCGGGACTAGCACTGAGCAGTTCTTC.